Listed below are T cell receptor beta chains from one sample, sequenced in a study of T cells after yellow fever vaccination. TCRdb redid the calling of the 5' RACE reads with MiXCR, one entry per CDR3 protein. The sample carries around 590,000 distinct CDR3 sequences, approximately 13% recorded once. The specimen comprised PBMCs, sampled on the day of the yellow fever booster vaccination. The origin of the receptors is a man aged 25-40 years who received the YFV17D yellow fever vaccine. The CDR3 runs from the conserved cysteine through the conserved F or W. Fields, in order: clone size, J gene, CDR3 length, D gene, V gene, CDR3 protein, CDR3 DNA. D genes are given only for firm matches. Some rows have no size entry. The others give once, few or many, or a class for an expanded clone.

- | TRBJ2-7 | 14 | TRBD2 | TRBV6-5 | CASSYIAGTYEQYF | TGTGCCAGCAGTTACATAGCGGGGACCTACGAGCAGTACTTC
many | TRBJ1-5 | 13 | - | TRBV7-2 | CASSFGGNQPQHF | TGCGCCAGCAGCTTTGGGGGCAATCAGCCCCAGCATTTT
- | TRBJ2-5 | 13 | - | TRBV9 | CASSVAVDETQYF | TGTGCCAGCAGCGTAGCCGTCGATGAGACCCAGTACTTC
- | TRBJ2-6 | 19 | TRBD1 | TRBV24-1 | CATSDGPGQGSSGANVLTF | TGTGCCACCAGTGATGGGCCGGGACAGGGGAGCTCTGGGGCCAACGTCCTGACTTTC
- | TRBJ2-3 | 19 | TRBD2 | TRBV20-1 | CSATRAGKRLAEVPDTQYF | TGCAGTGCGACCCGAGCGGGGAAGCGCCTAGCGGAGGTTCCAGATACGCAGTATTTT
few | TRBJ2-7 | 13 | - | TRBV29-1 | CSVGLDQYYEQYF | TGCAGCGTTGGGTTGGACCAGTACTACGAGCAGTACTTC
few | TRBJ2-7 | 15 | - | TRBV7-9 | CASRPKQGTSYEQYF | TGTGCCTCCCGGCCGAAACAGGGGACTTCCTACGAGCAGTACTTC
few | TRBJ2-1 | 13 | - | TRBV19 | CASSIYQGDEQFF | TGTGCCAGTAGTATATACCAGGGCGATGAGCAGTTCTTC
once | TRBJ1-1 | 13 | - | TRBV18 | CASSPLTRTEAFF | TGTGCCAGCTCACCACTAACACGGACTGAAGCTTTCTTT
- | TRBJ1-5 | 14 | TRBD1 | TRBV25-1 | CASSDGTGIQPQHF | TGTGCCAGCAGTGATGGGACAGGAATTCAGCCCCAGCATTTT
- | TRBJ2-7 | 15 | TRBD2 | TRBV3-1 | CASSQETSGTGEQYF | TGTGCCAGCAGCCAAGAGACTAGCGGGACCGGCGAGCAGTACTTC
- | TRBJ1-3 | 16 | - | TRBV5-1 | CASSVARAGGPDTIYF | TGCGCCAGCAGCGTGGCACGGGCGGGGGGCCCGGACACCATATATTTT
- | TRBJ2-5 | 16 | - | TRBV27 | CASRPRAGWEQETQYF | TGTGCCAGCAGGCCCCGGGCAGGGTGGGAGCAAGAGACCCAGTACTTC
- | TRBJ1-4 | 14 | TRBD1 | TRBV7-8 | CASSLAGGNEKLFF | TGTGCCAGCAGCTTAGCAGGGGGCAATGAAAAACTGTTTTTT
many | TRBJ2-7 | 14 | - | TRBV20-1 | CSAQGGGEGYEQYF | TGCAGTGCCCAAGGGGGAGGAGAAGGGTACGAGCAGTACTTC
- | TRBJ2-2 | 13 | - | TRBV7-7 | CASSETHTGELFF | TGTGCTAGCAGCGAAACCCACACCGGGGAGCTGTTTTTT
- | TRBJ2-1 | 19 | - | TRBV5-1 | CASSLAQGSPDVGYNEQFF | TGCGCCAGCAGCTTGGCACAGGGTTCCCCCGATGTAGGGTACAATGAGCAGTTCTTC
- | TRBJ2-7 | 14 | TRBD1 | TRBV27 | CASSFKQTGDEQYF | TGTGCCAGCAGTTTTAAGCAGACAGGGGACGAGCAGTACTTC
- | TRBJ2-1 | 16 | - | TRBV6-5 | CASSYSGLQKGNEQFF | TGTGCCAGCAGTTACTCCGGGCTACAAAAGGGAAATGAGCAGTTCTTC
few | TRBJ2-1 | 15 | - | TRBV20-1 | CSASPDALGSSEQFF | TGCAGTGCTTCCCCCGACGCGCTTGGATCTAGTGAGCAGTTCTTC
- | TRBJ2-7 | 13 | - | TRBV11-2 | CASSLESRGEQYF | TGTGCCAGCAGCTTAGAGTCCCGGGGCGAGCAGTACTTC
- | TRBJ2-3 | 16 | TRBD2 | TRBV10-3 | CAISPRERGATDTQYF | TGTGCCATCAGCCCTCGAGAGCGGGGGGCCACAGATACGCAGTATTTT
- | TRBJ2-7 | 14 | - | TRBV5-1 | CASSAVTGGYEQYF | TGCGCCAGCAGCGCTGTTACTGGGGGCTACGAGCAGTACTTC